This is a list of T cell receptor beta chains from one sample in a study of blood T cell repertoires in COVID-19. Assay: immunoSEQ multiplex PCR; the TCRdb copy retains only in-frame clones and omits some. This sample has around 320,000 clones, with 87% found just once. The sequenced sample consisted of peripheral blood. These receptors came from a man younger than 30 with active or convalescent COVID-19. Both conserved end residues are part of each CDR3. The D gene is left open where the match is weak.

>TRBJ1-4|TRBD1|TRBV18
TGTGCCAGCTCACCACCTGGGACAGGGGTACGTGAAAAACTGTTTTTT
CASSPPGTGVREKLFF
>TRBJ2-1|NA|TRBV7-2
TGTGCCAGCAGCCCGGAGGGAAGCTCCTACAATGAGCAGTTCTTC
CASSPEGSSYNEQFF
>TRBJ2-1|TRBD2|TRBV27
TGTGCCAGCAGTCCCATCGTGGGTAGCGGGGTTAGCTCCTACAATGAGCAGTTCTTC
CASSPIVGSGVSSYNEQFF
>TRBJ1-6|TRBD1|TRBV20-1
TGCAGTGCTAGTAGAGAATCAGGGGGGATCTATAATTCACCCCTCCACTTT
CSASRESGGIYNSPLHF
>TRBJ2-2|TRBD2|TRBV11-2
TGTGCCAGCAGGACGGGACTAGCGGACACCGGGGAGCTGTTTTTT
CASRTGLADTGELFF
>TRBJ2-7|NA|TRBV7-5
TGTGCCAGAAGCCTACGACACGGTTCCTACGAGCAGTACTTC
CARSLRHGSYEQYF
>TRBJ2-7|TRBD1|TRBV15
TGTGCCACCAGCAGAGATCGTTCCGGACAGGGATCTTTCCGCGAGCAGTACTTC
CATSRDRSGQGSFREQYF
>TRBJ2-3|NA|TRBV11-2
TGTGCCAGCAGCGTAGGGGGGGAGGGGACCGGGACTATATCAGATACGCAGTATTTT
CASSVGGEGTGTISDTQYF
>TRBJ2-3|NA|TRBV28
TGTGCCAGCAGTTTACGGCCGATCTGGACACGAGGCGCAGATACGCAGTATTTT
CASSLRPIWTRGADTQYF
>TRBJ2-1|TRBD2|TRBV6-1
TGTGCCAGCAGTGACCAGCGGGACTACTATGAGCAGTTCTTC
CASSDQRDYYEQFF
>TRBJ2-1|TRBD2|TRBV5-8
TGTGCCAGCAGCTTAGTAGCGGGAGGGCAGGTTGAGCAGTTCTTC
CASSLVAGGQVEQFF
>TRBJ2-1|NA|TRBV27
TGTGCCAGCAGTTTAGGACTTTACAATGAGCAGTTCTTC
CASSLGLYNEQFF
>TRBJ1-5|NA|TRBV7-6
TGTGCCAGCAGCTTTGATGCTCGGGAGCCCCAGCATTTT
CASSFDAREPQHF
>TRBJ2-7|NA|TRBV6-1
TGTGCCAGCAGTGAATCTGGCAACCACTACGAGCAGTACTTC
CASSESGNHYEQYF
>TRBJ1-1|TRBD1|TRBV5-6
TGTGCCAGCAGCTTATTGGGACAGGGGAACACTGAAGCTTTCTTT
CASSLLGQGNTEAFF
>TRBJ1-4|TRBD1|TRBV23-1
TGCGCCAGCAGTCGCCCGGGACAGGGTGCAACTAATGAAAAACTGTTTTTT
CASSRPGQGATNEKLFF
>TRBJ1-2|NA|TRBV19
TGTGCCAGTAGACCCCCATGGACACCAAAAAACTATGGCTACACCTTC
CASRPPWTPKNYGYTF
>TRBJ2-5|NA|TRBV7-9
TGTGCCAGCAGCGCCCGCGTAGACAGGAACGTTCAAGAGACCCAGTACTTC
CASSARVDRNVQETQYF
>TRBJ1-2|TRBD1|TRBV5-6
TGTGCCAGCAGCTTAAAGACAGGGTATGGGGTTGGCTATGGCTACACCTTC
CASSLKTGYGVGYGYTF
>TRBJ2-3|NA|TRBV20-1
TGCAGTGGGCCGATCGTGGATACGCAGTATTTT
CSGPIVDTQYF
>TRBJ1-6|NA|TRBV5-1
TGCGCCAGCAGCTTGGTAGGAGTCCGATCCTATAATTCACCCCTCCACTTT
CASSLVGVRSYNSPLHF
>TRBJ2-7|TRBD2|TRBV15
TGTGCCACCAGCTCCGGGACTAGCACAACCTACGAGCAGTACTTC
CATSSGTSTTYEQYF
>TRBJ2-4|TRBD1|TRBV12-5
TGTGCTAGTGGTCTGGGACAGGGCGAGACCAAAAACATTCAGTACTTC
CASGLGQGETKNIQYF
>TRBJ2-1|TRBD2|TRBV5-1
TGCGCCAGCAGTTTGGAGCGGGACTACAATGAGCAGTTCTTC
CASSLERDYNEQFF
>TRBJ1-4|NA|TRBV6-1
TGTGCCAGCAGTGAGGGGCTCACTAATGAAAAACTGTTTTTT
CASSEGLTNEKLFF
>TRBJ1-4|NA|TRBV6-5
TGTGCCAGCAGTTACTCGACGGGGTTATGGGAAAAACTGTTTTTT
CASSYSTGLWEKLFF